One and the same sample provided the 32 T cell receptor beta chains below, sequenced in a study of cytomegalovirus exposure and HLA in healthy donors. Primers: 60 Vbeta forward and 13 Jbeta reverse. The table came from immunoSEQ multiplex PCR; TCRdb's copy has only in-frame clones and leaves some out. The sample has roughly 200,000 clones; 77% are singletons. The sequencing sample was made of PBMCs. The receptors were gathered from a woman aged 25 to 39 in good health and CMV-seropositive.

This clone appeared a few times. The chain combines TRBV7-2 with TRBJ2-1, with TRBD2 matching over 10 bases. CDR3 length: 15 amino acids. The V gene's germline CDR1 is SGHTA and CDR2 FQGNSA. V shed 8 bases, J shed 5 bases, and the junction held 9 bases outside the gene matches. The CDR3: CASRLTSGVNNEQFF. The CDR3 coding sequence is TGTGCCAGCCGCCTCACTAGCGGGGTAAACAATGAGCAGTTCTTC. The entire variable domain, with the rest obtained from reference TRBV7-2 and TRBJ2-1, is as follows: GAGVSQSPSNKVTEKGKDVELRCDPISGHTALYWYRQSLGQGLEFLIYFQGNSAPDKSGLPSDRFSAERTGGSVSTLTIQRTQQEDSAVYLCASRLTSGVNNEQFFGPGTRLTVL.

The genes are TRBV27 and TRBJ1-2, with TRBD1 as a possible D gene (5 bases). There are 14 residues in the CDR3. Trimming removed 6 bases from V and 5 bases from J, with 16 bases in between. CDR1 MNHEY and CDR2 SMNVEV come from the germline V gene (reference sequence). CDR3 in amino acids: CASSLRDRGYGYTF. CDR3 nucleotides: TGTGCCAGCAGCCTACGTGACAGAGGATATGGCTACACCTTC.

The rearrangement joins TRBV4-2 to TRBJ2-3; 7 nucleotides match TRBD2. The CDR3 is 17 residues long. J gave up 3 bases and V 5 bases, and 14 bases lay outside the gene matches. The germline V gene encodes CDR1 LGHNA and CDR2 YNFKEQ. CDR3 residues: CASSTLGGGAGTDTQYF. The CDR3 DNA reads TGTGCCAGCAGCACCCTGGGGGGAGGGGCTGGGACAGATACGCAGTATTTT.

This chain connects TRBV28 to TRBJ1-1, with D perhaps TRBD1 (6 bases). V was trimmed by 5 bases and J by 2 bases, leaving 15 bases between them. The CDR3 sequence is 15 residues long. CDR1 MDHEN and CDR2 SYDVKM come from the germline V gene. This chain's CDR3 is CASSPYPGANTEAFF. DNA of the CDR3: TGTGCCAGCAGTCCCTACCCAGGGGCCAACACTGAAGCTTTCTTT.

The chain carries TRBV18 and TRBJ1-4; D gene uncertain. V lost 0 bases and J lost 5, with 10 bases in between. Germline V gene lookup returns CDR1 KGHSH and CDR2 LQKENI. The CDR3 consists of 15 residues. For the CDR3, the DNA is TGTGCCAGCTCACCACCGGCCCAGGTCAATGAAAAACTGTTTTTT. This codes for CASSPPAQVNEKLFF.

A few counts support this clone. The gene calls are TRBV5-6 and TRBJ2-5, with 9 bases matching TRBD2. The DNA end lines up better with TRBJ2-7; the J call may be wrong. Germline assignment: CDR1 SGHDT and CDR2 YYEEEE. CDR3 length: 15 amino acids. This chain's CDR3 is CASSLLAGVGDEQYF. The DNA of the CDR3 is TGTGCCAGCAGCTTATTAGCGGGAGTTGGGGACGAGCAGTACTTC.

The chain links TRBV2 to TRBJ1-3, with D tentatively TRBD1 (5 bases). Trimming cost V 6 bases and J 0 bases, with 15 bases left between them. The germline V gene has CDR1 SNHLY and CDR2 FYNNEI. The CDR3 has 16 residues. This CDR3 is CASSQDRLPSGNTIYF. The CDR3 DNA is TGTGCCAGCAGCCAAGACAGATTACCCTCTGGAAACACCATATATTTT.

The J gene is TRBJ2-7, the V gene TRBV30; 8 bases agree with TRBD2. The CDR3 totals 13 residues. The trim removed 0 bases at V and 4 bases at J, leaving 2 bases unmatched. Germline V lookup: CDR1 GTSNPN, CDR2 SVGIG (reference sequence). CDR3 nucleotide sequence: TGTGCCTGGAGTGTTTTAGCGGGGTACGAGCAGTACTTC. This codes for CAWSVLAGYEQYF. The complete variable domain, with remaining parts taken from reference TRBV30 and TRBJ2-7, reads SQTIHQWPATLVQPVGSPLSLECTVEGTSNPNLYWYRQAAGRGLQLLFYSVGIGQISSEVPQNLSASRPQDRQFILSSKKLLLSDSGFYLCAWSVLAGYEQYFGPGTRLTVT.

The chain carries TRBV7-8 and TRBJ2-7, with 9 bases fitting TRBD1. The CDR3 covers 15 residues. The germline V gene encodes CDR1 SGHVS and CDR2 FQNEAQ. J lost 2 bases, V lost 0 bases, and 2 bases had no gene match. The CDR3 here is CASSLARTGAYEQYF. As DNA, the CDR3 is TGTGCCAGCAGCTTAGCGAGGACAGGGGCCTACGAGCAGTACTTC.

This chain joins TRBV29-1 and TRBJ1-5, with D unresolved. Germline CDR1 is SQVTM and CDR2 is ANQGSEA. There are 12 residues in the CDR3. With 4 bases removed from V and 3 bases from J, the gap between germline ends came to 7 bases. CDR3 amino acids: CSVAGDNQPQHF. The DNA of the CDR3 is TGCAGCGTTGCAGGCGACAATCAGCCCCAGCATTTT.

This clone was detected only once. This chain connects TRBV5-1 to TRBJ2-7; the D gene is possibly TRBD2 (5 bases). Trimming cost V 4 bases and J 0 bases, with 11 bases left between them. The CDR3 is made up of 14 amino acids. In germline, CDR1 is SGHRS, CDR2 YFSETQ. The CDR3 nucleotides read TGCGCCAGCAGCCCACAAGCGGCCTCCTACGAGCAGTACTTC. Its translation is CASSPQAASYEQYF.

The chain is built from TRBV12-5 and TRBJ1-2; no firm D call. Germline-derived CDR1 and CDR2 are LGHNT and FRNRAP. Trimming shortened V by 3 bases and J by 8 bases, and 13 bases separated the two germline ends. The CDR3 spans 13 residues. The CDR3 coding sequence is TGTGCTAGTGGTTTCTCGAGCCGCGAAGGCTACACCTTC. Amino acid sequence: CASGFSSREGYTF. The variable domain in full, with the rest retrieved from reference TRBV12-5 and TRBJ1-2, is DARVTQTPRHKVTEMGQEVTMRCQPILGHNTVFWYRQTMMQGLELLAYFRNRAPLDDSGMPKDRFSAEMPDATLATLKIQPSEPRDSAVYFCASGFSSREGYTFGSGTRLTVV.

This clone was observed a few times. The J gene is TRBJ2-1, the V gene TRBV4-2; 11 bases map to TRBD2. CDR3 length: 15 residues. Germline CDR1 LGHNA, CDR2 YNFKEQ. V lost 0 bases and J lost 10; bases outside the gene matches: 5. The CDR3 sequence is CASSQETSGAQEQFF. CDR3 nucleotides: TGTGCCAGCAGCCAAGAGACTAGCGGGGCCCAGGAGCAGTTCTTC.

This clone was seen just once. CDR3 loop: CASSRIAGGYYEQYF. CDR3 nucleotides: TGCGCCAGCAGCCGTATAGCGGGAGGTTACTACGAGCAGTACTTC. J is TRBJ2-7 and V is TRBV4-1; the match to TRBD2 covers 10 bases. The CDR3 covers 15 residues. Germline CDR1 reads MGHRA; CDR2 reads YSYEKL. V was clipped by 4 bases and J by 3 bases; unmatched bases: 6.

The rearrangement joins TRBV7-2 to TRBJ2-7, with D tentatively TRBD2 (6 bases). CDR1 is SGHTA and CDR2 is FQGNSA in the germline V gene. The CDR3 runs 15 residues. V was pared by 5 bases and J by 7 bases, with 21 bases between. In nucleotides, the CDR3 is TGTGCCAGCAGCAGGCCGGGAGCCACCGGAAGGGAGCAGTACTTC. Translation: CASSRPGATGREQYF.

The CDR3 DNA reads TGTGCCAGCTCGTCCCAAACAGGGGGAGCCGGGGAGCTGTTTTTT. Encoded protein: CASSSQTGGAGELFF. The rearrangement links TRBV18 to TRBJ2-2, with 8 positions matching TRBD1. The junction had 9 bases not matched to a gene; V was cut back by 6 bases and J by 6 bases. The germline gives CDR1 KGHSH, CDR2 LQKENI. There are 15 residues in the CDR3.

The chain recombines TRBV7-3 with TRBJ2-7, with 8 bases that match TRBD1. Trimming removed 1 base from V and 4 bases from J; junction bases left unmatched: 6. The CDR3 spans 15 residues. CDR1 is SGHTA and CDR2 is FQGTGA in the germline V gene. This chain's CDR3 is CASSLIPRGLYEQYF. CDR3 nucleotides: TGTGCCAGCAGCTTAATTCCCAGGGGGCTATACGAGCAGTACTTC. Filled out from reference TRBV7-3 and TRBJ2-7, the complete variable domain reads GAGVSQTPSNKVTEKGKYVELRCDPISGHTALYWYRQSLGQGPEFLIYFQGTGAADDSGLPNDRFFAVRPEGSVSTLKIQRTERGDSAVYLCASSLIPRGLYEQYFGPGTRLTVT.

The rearrangement joins TRBV6-5 to TRBJ1-2; D remains unclear. This CDR3 comprises 11 residues. CDR1 is MNHEY, CDR2 SVGAGI, per germline. The ends were cut back, 10 bases at V and 3 bases at J, with 9 bases in the middle. The CDR3 sequence is CATLLDYGYTF. The CDR3 DNA reads TGTGCCACCCTGTTAGACTATGGCTACACCTTC.

This chain connects TRBV5-1 to TRBJ1-1; weak D call: TRBD1 (5 bases). CDR1 and CDR2 (germline): SGHRS, YFSETQ. This CDR3 has 13 amino acids. The V gene lost 6 bases and the J gene lost 0 bases, with 9 bases spanning the gap. This chain's CDR3 is CASKPTVNTEAFF. Here the CDR3 DNA reads TGCGCCAGCAAGCCGACAGTGAACACTGAAGCTTTCTTT.

This clone was counted between two and nine times. The chain links TRBV7-2 to TRBJ2-7; the D is unclear. V gave up 3 bases and J gave up 2 bases, with 5 bases separating them. The CDR3 loop spans 12 amino acids. The germline CDR1 and CDR2 sequences are SGHTA and FQGNSA. CDR3 protein: CASSLRPYEQYF. The CDR3 DNA sequence: TGTGCCAGCAGCTTGAGGCCCTACGAGCAGTACTTC.

The chain is built from TRBV30 and TRBJ1-4; D call uncertain. This CDR3 contains 16 residues. Per the germline V gene, CDR1 is GTSNPN and CDR2 is SVGIG (reference sequence). V lost 4 bases and J lost 8, with 23 bases in between. CDR3 loop: CAWKTGRSGPGEKLFF. Here the CDR3 DNA reads TGTGCCTGGAAAACGGGCAGATCCGGACCGGGAGAAAAACTGTTTTTT.

This chain joins TRBV28 and TRBJ1-1; D unclear. The CDR3 has 15 residues. Germline loops: CDR1 MDHEN, CDR2 SYDVKM. Trimming shortened V by 5 bases and J by 0 bases, and 13 bases separated the two germline ends. The CDR3 region has the DNA TGTGCCAGCAGTAGGCCTGCGGGCATGAACACTGAAGCTTTCTTT. This encodes CASSRPAGMNTEAFF.

CDR3 region: CASSTRESNYGYTF. CDR3 in DNA: TGTGCCAGTAGTACCCGAGAGTCAAACTATGGCTACACCTTC. The rearrangement uses TRBV19 and TRBJ1-2; D gene uncertain. CDR1 is LNHDA and CDR2 is SQIVND in the germline V gene (reference sequence). The CDR3 has 14 amino acids. V dropped 4 bases and J dropped 2 bases, with 11 bases sitting between them.

This chain connects TRBV19 to TRBJ1-2, with 12 positions matching TRBD1. The ends lost 6 bases at V and 8 bases at J; junction bases unmatched: 10. Germline assignment: CDR1 LNHDA and CDR2 SQIVND (reference sequence). This CDR3 region has 15 residues. The CDR3 DNA is TGTGCCAGTAGCGTACCGGGACAGGGGGCGTTCGGCTACACCTTC. Its protein product is CASSVPGQGAFGYTF.

As concerns this clone: At one end, the junction sequence differs from germline, possibly due to a read error. The chain employs TRBV2 and TRBJ1-1; 8 bases match TRBD1. The CDR3 has 17 residues. From germline, CDR1 is SNHLY and CDR2 FYNNEI. CDR3 sequence (DNA): TGTGCCAGCAGTTTCTCCGGGACAGGCGTCATGAAGACTGAAGCTTTCTTT. Translation gives CASSFSGTGVMKTEAFF.

This chain connects TRBV6-5 to TRBJ1-1; 10 nucleotides match TRBD1. V lost 5 bases to trimming and J lost 2 bases; unmatched junction nucleotides: 5. CDR3 length equals 15 residues. The germline V gene has CDR1 MNHEY and CDR2 SVGAGI. CDR3 nucleotide sequence: TGTGCCAGCAGTCCCCGGGACAGGGGAAACACTGAAGCTTTCTTT. Amino acids: CASSPRDRGNTEAFF.

This chain links TRBV18 with TRBJ2-3; 10 nucleotides align to TRBD2. With 1 base clipped from V and 1 base from J, the junction kept 8 bases outside the gene matches. Germline lookup yields CDR1 KGHSH and CDR2 LQKENI. CDR3 length: 18 amino acids. The CDR3: CASSPRPAGGLGTDTQYF. CDR3 nucleotides: TGTGCCAGCTCACCACGTCCAGCGGGGGGGCTGGGCACAGATACGCAGTATTTT.

The chain has TRBV20-1 and TRBJ2-1; D possibly corresponds to TRBD2 (6 bases). This CDR3 contains 11 residues. The germline gives CDR1 DFQATT, CDR2 SNEGSKA (reference sequence). V lost 3 bases, J lost 7 bases, and 7 bases lay in between. CDR3 DNA: TGCAGTGCTAGGACTAGGAATGAGCAGTTCTTC. It is translated as CSARTRNEQFF.

In its sample, this clone was seen once. The chain employs TRBV6-4 and TRBJ1-1; the D gene is possibly TRBD1 (6 bases). Germline-derived CDR1 and CDR2 are MRHNA and SNTAGT. The CDR3 sequence is 14 residues long. The V gene lost 7 bases and the J gene lost 6 bases, with 18 bases spanning the gap. The CDR3 loop is CASTYTTGRAEAFF. CDR3 sequence (DNA): TGTGCCAGCACCTACACTACAGGGAGGGCTGAAGCTTTCTTT.

V gene TRBV27 combines with J gene TRBJ1-1; 9 bases line up with TRBD1. Germline CDR1 is MNHEY and CDR2 is SMNVEV (reference sequence). The length of the CDR3 is 15 residues. Trimming cost V 1 base and J 5 bases; bases outside gene matches: 5. The CDR3 loop reads CASSLLGTGRTEAFF. The CDR3 DNA sequence: TGTGCCAGCAGTTTATTGGGGACAGGGCGAACTGAAGCTTTCTTT.

This clone was picked up a small number of times. This chain joins TRBV11-1 and TRBJ2-1; the match to TRBD2 covers 10 bases. The CDR3 totals 15 residues. V shed 5 bases, J shed 4 bases, and the junction held 5 bases outside the gene matches. The germline V gene has CDR1 SGHAT and CDR2 FQDESV (reference sequence). The CDR3 loop reads CASSPPGLAYNEQFF. CDR3 nucleotides: TGTGCCAGCAGCCCCCCGGGACTAGCGTACAATGAGCAGTTCTTC.

This chain connects TRBV10-3 to TRBJ2-5, with a weak D call TRBD2 (7 bases). The length of the CDR3 is 15 residues. The germline gives CDR1 ENHRY, CDR2 SYGVKD. Trimming pared 0 bases from V and 4 bases from J, leaving 12 bases between. The CDR3 nucleotides are TGTGCCATCAGTGAGTCGAGGGGGGGCCGAGAGACCCAGTACTTC. Residues: CAISESRGGRETQYF.